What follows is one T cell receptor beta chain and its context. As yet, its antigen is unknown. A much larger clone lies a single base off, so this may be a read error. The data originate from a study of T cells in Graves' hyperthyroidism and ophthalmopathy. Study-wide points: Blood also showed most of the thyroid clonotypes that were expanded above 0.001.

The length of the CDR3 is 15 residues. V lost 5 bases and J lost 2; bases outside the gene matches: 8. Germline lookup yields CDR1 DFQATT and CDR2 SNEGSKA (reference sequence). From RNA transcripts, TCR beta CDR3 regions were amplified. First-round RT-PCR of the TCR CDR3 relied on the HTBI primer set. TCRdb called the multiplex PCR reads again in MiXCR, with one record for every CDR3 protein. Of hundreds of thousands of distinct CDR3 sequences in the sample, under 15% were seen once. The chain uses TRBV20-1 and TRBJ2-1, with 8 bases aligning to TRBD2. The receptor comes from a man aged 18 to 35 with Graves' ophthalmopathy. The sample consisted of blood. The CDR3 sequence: CSAWGSGAAYNEQFF. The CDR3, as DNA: TGCAGTGCTTGGGGTAGCGGGGCGGCCTACAATGAGCAGTTCTTC.